This T cell receptor beta chain was found in a study of radiotherapy plus CTLA-4 blockade in lung cancer. Germline values: CDR1 LNHNV, CDR2 YYDKDF (reference sequence). This CDR3 has 15 amino acids. Assay: immunoSEQ multiplex PCR; the TCRdb copy retains only in-frame clones and omits some. The sample consists of 43,000 or so clones, approximately 70% of them appearing once. Remarks on this clone: Its antigen is still unknown. The junction does not match germline at one end; this may be a read error.

Points from the study as a whole: Best predicting response, reportedly, were early blood T cell clone dynamics, with interferon-beta.

J is TRBJ1-5 and V is TRBV15, with D possibly being TRBD1 (5 bases). The starting material was peripheral blood, obtained from a patient treated with radiotherapy plus ipilimumab. The TCR originated in a human donor with non-small cell lung cancer who had a complete response to radiotherapy plus ipilimumab. This CDR3 reads CATSRDKTRVQSQHF. CDR3 DNA: TGTGCCACCAGCAGAGATAAGACCAGGGTTCAGTCCCAGCATTTT.